Described below is a single T cell receptor (beta chain) sequence and its context. Its recognized antigen is unknown. No much larger clone is present one base from it, and per-base qualities are unavailable. The data were obtained in a study of tumor-infiltrating T cells and Merkel cell polyomavirus (dated by TCRdb to the late 2010s). In terms of the full investigation: The study examined CD8+ T cells specific for the Merkel cell polyomavirus KLL epitope in Merkel cell carcinoma patients. In 14 samples, TRB sequencing was done on KLL-tetramer-sorted cells from blood or tumor-infiltrating lymphocytes, along with 12 matched whole-tumor samples. Disease stage at presentation varied among the patients, and patient follow-up lasted a median of roughly 2.8 years, ranging from about 1.1 to 6.0 years. Varied, non-standardized therapies, including chemotherapy, radiation and immunotherapies, were received by the patients. In the whole study, one tumor sample was a frozen nodal tumor digest, and another tumor sample was a flash-frozen core biopsy of a metastasis. Most whole-tumor samples were obtained as 25-micron curls cut from formalin-fixed, paraffin-embedded tissue blocks. Paper-wide results and their limitations: One limitation of the study is the small sample size (n of about eleven patients). Because only a single viral epitope was studied, T cells directed against other Merkel cell polyomavirus epitopes were not captured. KLL-specific TRB repertoires were diverse and mostly private, with just one public clonotype, shared by two patients, among 397 unique sequences. A higher intratumoral fraction of KLL-specific T cells (about 1.9-18% versus about 0-0.14%) was associated with significantly improved MCC-specific survival. A significant MCC-specific survival advantage (P = 0.0051) was associated with tumors having more unique KLL-specific clonotypes (roughly 5-120 vs 0-3).

The V and J ends are trimmed by 7 bases and 4 bases, leaving 11 bases between them. Reading from cysteine to phenylalanine, the CDR3 counts 12 amino acids. Only the CDR3 DNA stays, 36 bases, in frame from base 1. From the germline V gene, CDR1 is MNHNS and CDR2 is SASEGT. Libraries were made using the immunoSEQ multiplex PCR assay. Genomic DNA extraction, TRB sequencing and normalization were performed by Adaptive Biotechnologies (Seattle, WA). Per the original workflow: To compute clonality, the Shannon entropy of productive TRB sequences was normalized by log2 of unique productive sequences and then subtracted from one. KLL-specific clonotypes in tumors were identified by matching TCRbeta CDR3 amino acid sequences to those from the tetramer-sorted sample of each patient. This is the immuneACCESS table as TCRdb keeps it, with only in-frame sequences that have V and J called. A part of the clones is gone; compared with another copy, unresolved V genes explain less than half, and the rest is unexplained. V, J and clone size derive from that table, while D and trimming were established from the DNA sequence. The sample has more than 20,000 clones on record, nearly 90% of them singletons. Roughly 2.6% of the sample is taken by the ten largest.

Robust positive staining for Merkel cell polyomavirus Large T antigen was observed by immunohistochemistry in the tumors of all patients. Eleven to twelve Merkel cell carcinoma patients with robust KLL-tetramer+ populations, above 0.04% of CD8+ T cells, in blood and/or cultured TIL were included. Every patient was Caucasian, and patient ages ranged from roughly 45 to 80 years, with a median of around 60 years. For patients with unknown primaries who presented with nodal disease, or in cases where primary tissue was insufficient, lymph node tumors were analyzed. The chain is assembled from TRBV6-1 and TRBJ2-7; the D gene is not confidently resolved. The sequenced sample consisted of lymph node tissue. This clonotype was obtained from a man aged 45 to 65 with Merkel cell carcinoma. DNA sequence: TGTGCCAGCACTAAAGAGAGGTACGAGCAGTACTTC. Protein translation: CASTKERYEQYF.